This T cell receptor beta chain emerged from a study of neurological immune-mediated disorders. General study results and limits: TCR-beta repertoires seemed private in all groups, with no expanded CDR3 amino acid sequences shared.

There are many counts of this clonotype. Its specificity is unknown. Time point indicated: longitudinal time-point 2. For the unsorted libraries, 2 million PBMCs stored at -80 C served as input. cDNA synthesis was performed by 5'RACE with 10-nucleotide random UMIs. TCRdb fed the 5' RACE reads into MiXCR, producing one record per CDR3 protein. The table includes around 49,000 distinct CDR3 sequences, around 12% detected once. Germline CDR1 reads DFQATT; CDR2 reads SNEGSKA (reference sequence). V was trimmed by 5 bases and J by 4 bases, leaving 18 bases between them. The CDR3 is made up of 15 amino acids.

This rearrangement joins TRBV20-1 to TRBJ2-4; D might be TRBD2 (6 bases). Sequencing input: PBMCs. The receptor comes from a male donor with HTLV-1-associated myelopathy (HAM/TSP). CDR3 DNA: TGCAGTGCTGGGGTGGGCGGGGTAGAAAAAAACATTCAGTACTTC. Protein sequence: CSAGVGGVEKNIQYF.